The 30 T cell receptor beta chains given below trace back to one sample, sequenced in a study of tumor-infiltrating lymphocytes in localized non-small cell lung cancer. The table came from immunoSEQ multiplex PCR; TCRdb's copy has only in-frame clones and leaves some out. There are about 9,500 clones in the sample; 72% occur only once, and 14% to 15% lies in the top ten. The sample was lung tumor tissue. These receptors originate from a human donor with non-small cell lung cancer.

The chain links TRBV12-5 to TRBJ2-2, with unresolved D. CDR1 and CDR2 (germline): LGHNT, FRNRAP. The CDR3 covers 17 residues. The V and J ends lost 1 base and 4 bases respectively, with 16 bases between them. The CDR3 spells CASGLGQTQSGTGELFF. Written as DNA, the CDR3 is TGTGCTAGTGGTTTGGGCCAGACCCAGTCGGGCACCGGGGAGCTGTTTTTT.

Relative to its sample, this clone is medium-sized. The CDR3 sequence is CASSRSGRMYEQYF. The CDR3 nucleotides are TGTGCCAGCAGCCGTAGCGGGAGAATGTACGAGCAGTACTTC. The J gene is TRBJ2-7, the V gene TRBV27, with 9 bases aligning to TRBD2. CDR3 length: 14 residues. V trimming: 6 bases; J trimming: 4 bases; junction bases outside the gene matches: 7. CDR1 MNHEY and CDR2 SMNVEV come from the germline V gene (reference sequence).

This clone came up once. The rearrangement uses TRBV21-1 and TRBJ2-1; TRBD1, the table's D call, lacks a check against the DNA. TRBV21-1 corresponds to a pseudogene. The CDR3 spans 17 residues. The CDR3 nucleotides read TGTGCCAGCAGCAATAGAGGGGGACAGGGGACCTACAATGAGCAGTTCTTC. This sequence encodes CASSNRGGQGTYNEQFF.

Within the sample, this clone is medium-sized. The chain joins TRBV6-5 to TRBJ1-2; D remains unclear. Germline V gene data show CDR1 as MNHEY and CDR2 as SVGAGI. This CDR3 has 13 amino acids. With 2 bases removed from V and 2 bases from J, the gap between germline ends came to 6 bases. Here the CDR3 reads CASSYIGNYGYTF. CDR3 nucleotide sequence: TGTGCCAGCAGTTACATCGGGAACTATGGCTACACCTTC.

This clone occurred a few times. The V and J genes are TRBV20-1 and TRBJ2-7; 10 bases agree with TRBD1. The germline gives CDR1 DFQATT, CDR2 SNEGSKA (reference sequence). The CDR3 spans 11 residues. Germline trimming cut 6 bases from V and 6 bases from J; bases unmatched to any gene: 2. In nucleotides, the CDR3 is TGCAGTGCCAGGACAGGGGGCGAGCAGTACTTC. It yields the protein CSARTGGEQYF.

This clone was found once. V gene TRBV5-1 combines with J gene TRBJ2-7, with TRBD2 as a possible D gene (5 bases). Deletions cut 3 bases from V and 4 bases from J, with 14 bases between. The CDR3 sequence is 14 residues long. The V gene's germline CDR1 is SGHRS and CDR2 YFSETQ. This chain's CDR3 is CASSSPGKPYEQYF. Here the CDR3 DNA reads TGCGCCAGCAGCTCCCCGGGAAAACCATACGAGCAGTACTTC.

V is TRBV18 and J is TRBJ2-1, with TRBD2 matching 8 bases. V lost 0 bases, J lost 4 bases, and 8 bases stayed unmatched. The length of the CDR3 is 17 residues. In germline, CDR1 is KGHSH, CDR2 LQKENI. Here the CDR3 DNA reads TGTGCCAGCTCACCACCGATACGGGAGGGCCGGTACAATGAGCAGTTCTTC. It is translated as CASSPPIREGRYNEQFF.

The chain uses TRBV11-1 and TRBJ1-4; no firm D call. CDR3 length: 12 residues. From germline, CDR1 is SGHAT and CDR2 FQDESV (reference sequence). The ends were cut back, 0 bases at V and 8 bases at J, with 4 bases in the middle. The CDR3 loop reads CASSLAVEKLFF. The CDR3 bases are TGTGCCAGCAGCTTAGCGGTGGAAAAACTGTTTTTT. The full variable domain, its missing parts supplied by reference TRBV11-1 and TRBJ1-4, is EAEVAQSPRYKITEKSQAVAFWCDPISGHATLYWYRQILGQGPELLVQFQDESVVDDSQLPKDRFSAERLKGVDSTLKIQPAELGDSAMYLCASSLAVEKLFFGSGTQLSVL.

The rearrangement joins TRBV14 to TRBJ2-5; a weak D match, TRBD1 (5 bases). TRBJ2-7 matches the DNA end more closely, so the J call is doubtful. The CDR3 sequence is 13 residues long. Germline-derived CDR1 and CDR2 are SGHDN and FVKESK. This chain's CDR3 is CASSPGHSYEQYF. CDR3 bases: TGTGCCAGCAGCCCCGGACACTCCTACGAGCAGTACTTC.

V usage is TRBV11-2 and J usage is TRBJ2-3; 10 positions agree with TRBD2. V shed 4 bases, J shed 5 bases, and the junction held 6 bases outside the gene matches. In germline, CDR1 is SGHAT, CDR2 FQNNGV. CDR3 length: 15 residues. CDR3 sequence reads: CASSYPSGRIDTQYF. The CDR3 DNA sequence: TGTGCCAGCAGCTACCCTAGCGGGAGAATAGATACGCAGTATTTT.

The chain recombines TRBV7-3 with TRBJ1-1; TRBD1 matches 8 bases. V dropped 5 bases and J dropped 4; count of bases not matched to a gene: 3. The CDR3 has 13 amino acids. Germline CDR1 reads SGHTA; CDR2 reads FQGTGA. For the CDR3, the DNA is TGTGCCAGCAGCGGGACAGGTTTCACTGAAGCTTTCTTT. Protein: CASSGTGFTEAFF. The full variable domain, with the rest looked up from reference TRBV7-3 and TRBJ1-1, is GAGVSQTPSNKVTEKGKYVELRCDPISGHTALYWYRQSLGQGPEFLIYFQGTGAADDSGLPNDRFFAVRPEGSVSTLKIQRTERGDSAVYLCASSGTGFTEAFFGQGTRLTVV.

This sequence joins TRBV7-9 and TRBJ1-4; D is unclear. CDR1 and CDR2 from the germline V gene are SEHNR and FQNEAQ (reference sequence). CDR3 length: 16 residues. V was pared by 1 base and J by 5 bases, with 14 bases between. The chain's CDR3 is CASSLGSLAGNEKLFF. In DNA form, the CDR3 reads TGTGCCAGCAGCTTAGGTTCCCTCGCGGGGAATGAAAAACTGTTTTTT.

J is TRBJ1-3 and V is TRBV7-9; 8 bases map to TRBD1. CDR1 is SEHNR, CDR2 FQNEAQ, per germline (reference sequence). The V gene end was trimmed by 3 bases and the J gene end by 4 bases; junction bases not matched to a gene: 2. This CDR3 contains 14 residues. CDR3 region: CASSFTGGGNTIYF. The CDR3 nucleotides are TGTGCCAGCAGCTTTACAGGGGGAGGAAACACCATATATTTT. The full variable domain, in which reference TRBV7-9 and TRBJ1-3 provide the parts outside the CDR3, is DTGVSQNPRHKITKRGQNVTFRCDPISEHNRLYWYRQTLGQGPEFLTYFQNEAQLEKSRLLSDRFSAERPKGSFSTLEIQRTEQGDSAMYLCASSFTGGGNTIYFGEGSWLTVV.

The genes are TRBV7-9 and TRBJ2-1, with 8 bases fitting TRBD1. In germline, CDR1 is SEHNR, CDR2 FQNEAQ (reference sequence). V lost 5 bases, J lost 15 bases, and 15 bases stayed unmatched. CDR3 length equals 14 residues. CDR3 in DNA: TGTGCCAGCAGCGGCCCCAGGGGGCTGGACGGAGTGTTCTTC. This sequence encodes CASSGPRGLDGVFF.

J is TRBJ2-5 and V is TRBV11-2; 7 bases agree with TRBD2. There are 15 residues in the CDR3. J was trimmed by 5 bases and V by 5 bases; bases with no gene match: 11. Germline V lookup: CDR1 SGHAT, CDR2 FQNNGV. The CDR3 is CASSVGTTPVETQYF. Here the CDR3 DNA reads TGTGCCAGCAGCGTAGGGACTACCCCGGTGGAGACCCAGTACTTC.

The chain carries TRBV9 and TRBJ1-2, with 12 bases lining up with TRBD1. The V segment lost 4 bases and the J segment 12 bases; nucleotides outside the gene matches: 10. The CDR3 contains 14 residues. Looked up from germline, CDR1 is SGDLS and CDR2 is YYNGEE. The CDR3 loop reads CASSPGGQGAPDTF. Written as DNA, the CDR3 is TGTGCCAGCAGCCCTGGGGGACAGGGGGCACCAGACACCTTC.

Here the CDR3 reads CASIYSSRSGETQYF. The CDR3 DNA sequence: TGTGCCAGCATCTATAGTTCGCGGTCCGGAGAGACCCAGTACTTC. This sequence joins TRBV7-2 and TRBJ2-5; D is ambiguous. From germline, CDR1 is SGHTA and CDR2 FQGNSA. The length of the CDR3 is 15 residues. V was shortened by 7 bases and J by 4 bases, with 19 bases between the two germline ends.

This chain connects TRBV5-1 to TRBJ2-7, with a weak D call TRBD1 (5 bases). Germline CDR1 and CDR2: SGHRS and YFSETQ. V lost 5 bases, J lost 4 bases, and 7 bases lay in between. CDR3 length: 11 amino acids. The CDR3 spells CASRDTYEQYF. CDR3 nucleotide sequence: TGCGCCAGCAGGGACACTTACGAGCAGTACTTC.

This chain's CDR3 is CASSPLAGADTQYF. The CDR3 DNA sequence: TGTGCCAGCAGCCCGCTAGCGGGGGCCGATACGCAGTATTTT. V usage is TRBV7-2 and J usage is TRBJ2-3; 10 nucleotides agree with TRBD2. The CDR3 totals 14 residues. Germline V gene sequence: CDR1 SGHTA, CDR2 FQGNSA. After removal of 5 bases from V and 6 bases from J, the junction contained 5 bases not matched to a gene.

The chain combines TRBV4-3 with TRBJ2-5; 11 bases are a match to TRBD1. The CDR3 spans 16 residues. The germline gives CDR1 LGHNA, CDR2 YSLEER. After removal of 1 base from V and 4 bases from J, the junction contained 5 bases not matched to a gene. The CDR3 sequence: CASSQGDRGVRETQYF. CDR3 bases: TGCGCCAGCAGCCAAGGGGACAGGGGGGTGCGAGAGACCCAGTACTTC.

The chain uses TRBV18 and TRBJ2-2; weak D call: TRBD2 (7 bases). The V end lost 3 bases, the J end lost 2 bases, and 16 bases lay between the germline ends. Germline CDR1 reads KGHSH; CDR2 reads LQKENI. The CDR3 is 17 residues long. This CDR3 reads CASSPLTGGANTGELFF. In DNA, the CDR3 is TGTGCCAGCTCACCCCTTACGGGGGGCGCAAACACCGGGGAGCTGTTTTTT. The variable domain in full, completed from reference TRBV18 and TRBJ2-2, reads NAGVMQNPRHLVRRRGQEARLRCSPMKGHSHVYWYRQLPEEGLKFMVYLQKENIIDESGMPKERFSAEFPKEGPSILRIQQVVRGDSAAYFCASSPLTGGANTGELFFGEGSRLTVL.

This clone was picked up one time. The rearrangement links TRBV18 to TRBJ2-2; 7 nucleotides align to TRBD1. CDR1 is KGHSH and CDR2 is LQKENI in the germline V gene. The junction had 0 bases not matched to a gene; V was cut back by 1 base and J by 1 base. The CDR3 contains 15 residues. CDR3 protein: CASSPRQGNTGELFF. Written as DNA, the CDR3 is TGTGCCAGCTCACCACGACAGGGGAACACCGGGGAGCTGTTTTTT.

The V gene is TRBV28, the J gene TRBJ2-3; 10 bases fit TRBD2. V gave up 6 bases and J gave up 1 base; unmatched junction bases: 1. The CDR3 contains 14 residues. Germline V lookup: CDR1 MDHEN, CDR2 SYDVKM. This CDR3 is CASRGLAGTDTQYF. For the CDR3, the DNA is TGTGCCAGCAGAGGACTAGCGGGCACAGATACGCAGTATTTT.

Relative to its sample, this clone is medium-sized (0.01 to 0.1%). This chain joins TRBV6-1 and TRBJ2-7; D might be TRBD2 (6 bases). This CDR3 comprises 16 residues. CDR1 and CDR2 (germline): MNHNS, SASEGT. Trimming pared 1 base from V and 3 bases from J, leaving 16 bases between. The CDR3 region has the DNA TGTGCCAGCAGTGAAGGGTACGGGAGTGGGGGCTACGAGCAGTACTTC. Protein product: CASSEGYGSGGYEQYF.

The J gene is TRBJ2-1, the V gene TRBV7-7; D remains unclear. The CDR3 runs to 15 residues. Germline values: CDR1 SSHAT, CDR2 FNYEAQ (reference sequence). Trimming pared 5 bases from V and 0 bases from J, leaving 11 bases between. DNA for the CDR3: TGTGCCAGCAGCCCAAGCCCGAGCTCCTACAATGAGCAGTTCTTC. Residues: CASSPSPSSYNEQFF.

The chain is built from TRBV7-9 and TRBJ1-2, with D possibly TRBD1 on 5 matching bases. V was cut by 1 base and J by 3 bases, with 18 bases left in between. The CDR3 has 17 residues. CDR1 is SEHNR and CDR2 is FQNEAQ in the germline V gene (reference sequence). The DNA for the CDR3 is TGTGCCAGCAGCTTAGGCCCGGACGTGACAGAGCACTATGGCTACACCTTC. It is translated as CASSLGPDVTEHYGYTF. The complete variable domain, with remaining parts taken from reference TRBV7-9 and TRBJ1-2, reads DTGVSQNPRHKITKRGQNVTFRCDPISEHNRLYWYRQTLGQGPEFLTYFQNEAQLEKSRLLSDRFSAERPKGSFSTLEIQRTEQGDSAMYLCASSLGPDVTEHYGYTFGSGTRLTVV.

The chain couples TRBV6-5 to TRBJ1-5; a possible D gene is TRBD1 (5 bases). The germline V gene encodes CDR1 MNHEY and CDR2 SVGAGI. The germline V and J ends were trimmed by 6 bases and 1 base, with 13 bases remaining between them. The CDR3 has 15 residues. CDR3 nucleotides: TGTGCCAGCAGCCAACAGCGGGGCAGCAATCAGCCCCAGCATTTT. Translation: CASSQQRGSNQPQHF.

CDR3 sequence: CATATRGSYSNQPQHF. CDR3 DNA: TGTGCCACCGCCACCCGGGGCTCCTATAGCAATCAGCCCCAGCATTTT. The chain joins TRBV15 to TRBJ1-5, with a weak D call TRBD1 (5 bases). Germline CDR1 reads LNHNV; CDR2 reads YYDKDF (reference sequence). The CDR3 consists of 16 residues. V lost 8 bases to trimming and J lost 0 bases, with 17 bases between them.

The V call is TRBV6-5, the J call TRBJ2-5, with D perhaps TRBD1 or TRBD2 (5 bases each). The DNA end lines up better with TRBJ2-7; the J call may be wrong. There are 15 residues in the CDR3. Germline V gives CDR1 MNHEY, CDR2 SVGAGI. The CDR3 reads CASSLGTDGTYEQYF. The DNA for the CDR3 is TGTGCCAGCAGTCTAGGGACCGACGGTACCTACGAGCAGTACTTC.

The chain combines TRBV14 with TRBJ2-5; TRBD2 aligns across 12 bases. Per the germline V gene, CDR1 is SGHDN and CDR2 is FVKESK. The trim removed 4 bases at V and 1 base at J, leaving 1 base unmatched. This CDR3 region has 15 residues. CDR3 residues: CASSPGLAGQETQYF. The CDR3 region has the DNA TGTGCCAGCAGCCCGGGACTAGCGGGCCAAGAGACCCAGTACTTC.